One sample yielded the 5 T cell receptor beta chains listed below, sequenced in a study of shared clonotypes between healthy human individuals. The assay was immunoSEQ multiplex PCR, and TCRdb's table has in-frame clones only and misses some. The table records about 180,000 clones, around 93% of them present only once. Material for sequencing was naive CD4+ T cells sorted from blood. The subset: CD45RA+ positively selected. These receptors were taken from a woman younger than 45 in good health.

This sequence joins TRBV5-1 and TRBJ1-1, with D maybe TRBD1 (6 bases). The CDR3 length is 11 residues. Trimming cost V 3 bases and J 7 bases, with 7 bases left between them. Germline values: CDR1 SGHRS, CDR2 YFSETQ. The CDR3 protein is CASSSDSEAFF. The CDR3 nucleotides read TGCGCCAGCAGCTCGGACAGTGAAGCTTTCTTT.

CDR3 in amino acids: CASSPRTFYEQYF. The CDR3 bases are TGTGCCAGCAGTCCCCGGACCTTCTACGAGCAGTACTTC. This chain uses TRBV6-5 with TRBJ2-7; D is unresolved. The CDR3 spans 13 residues. Germline V CDR1 and CDR2: MNHEY, SVGAGI. The ends were cut back, 5 bases at V and 3 bases at J, with 11 bases in the middle.

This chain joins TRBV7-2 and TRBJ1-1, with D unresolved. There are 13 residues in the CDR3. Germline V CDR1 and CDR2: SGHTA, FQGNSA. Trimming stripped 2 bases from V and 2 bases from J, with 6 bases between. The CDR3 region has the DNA TGTGCCAGCAGCTTACGGGATAACACTGAAGCTTTCTTT. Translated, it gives CASSLRDNTEAFF.

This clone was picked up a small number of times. The DNA for the CDR3 is TGTGCCAGCAGTCTCAGGAGGCGGATTAATGAAAAACTGTTTTTT. This sequence encodes CASSLRRRINEKLFF. The chain has TRBV28 and TRBJ1-4; no clear D gene. V lost 5 bases and J 4 bases, leaving 14 bases between the germline ends. The CDR3 has 15 amino acids. Per the germline V gene, CDR1 is MDHEN and CDR2 is SYDVKM.

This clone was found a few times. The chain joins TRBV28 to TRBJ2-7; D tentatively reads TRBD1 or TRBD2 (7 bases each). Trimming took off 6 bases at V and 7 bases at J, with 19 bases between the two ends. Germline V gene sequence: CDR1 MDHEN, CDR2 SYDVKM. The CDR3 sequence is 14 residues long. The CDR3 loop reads CASRSAGGVREQYF. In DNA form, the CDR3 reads TGTGCCAGCAGATCGGCAGGGGGGGTGAGGGAGCAGTACTTC.